The 14 T cell receptor beta chains reported below all come from one sample, sequenced in a study of blood T cells in healthy people across ages. The use of a sample-barcoded 5' primer and a J-beta primer mix characterized a second PCR of about 7 to 12 cycles. TCRdb re-derived calls from the 5' RACE reads in MiXCR, one entry per CDR3 protein. The data show 800,000 or so distinct CDR3 sequences, 20% to 25% seen once. These same records also appear under a second study, on T cells of mothers and their children.

The source material was blood. Receptors originate from a boy between 10 and 17 years old in good health.

The V call is TRBV4-3, the J call TRBJ2-5; 11 bases match TRBD2. The last part of the DNA fits TRBJ2-1 better; the J call may be wrong. The CDR3 spans 16 residues. In germline, CDR1 is LGHNA, CDR2 YSLEER. The CDR3 DNA sequence: TGCGCCAGCAGCCAAGGACTAGCGGGAAACCACGATGAGCAGTTCTTC. Its translation is CASSQGLAGNHDEQFF.

The chain is built from TRBV25-1 and TRBJ2-7; 11 bases agree with TRBD1. The trim removed 2 bases at V and 4 bases at J, leaving 7 bases unmatched. The CDR3 has 16 residues. Per the germline V gene, CDR1 is MGHDK and CDR2 is SYGVNS. CDR3 sequence (DNA): TGTGCCAGCAGTGAAATCTTCGGGACAGGGGGTTACGAGCAGTACTTC. Amino acid sequence: CASSEIFGTGGYEQYF.

This clonotype was seen at least ten times. The V call is TRBV29-1, the J call TRBJ2-7; TRBD1 might be the D (5 bases). The CDR3 contains 11 residues. V lost 4 bases and J 5 bases, leaving 9 bases between the germline ends. Germline lookup yields CDR1 SQVTM and CDR2 ANQGSEA. The chain's CDR3 is CSVGEGDEQYF. CDR3 sequence (DNA): TGCAGCGTTGGGGAAGGGGACGAGCAGTACTTC.

This chain connects TRBV20-1 to TRBJ2-7; a weak D match, TRBD2 (6 bases). Trimming took off 2 bases at V and 0 bases at J, with 8 bases between the two ends. CDR3 length: 13 residues. Per germline, CDR1 DFQATT and CDR2 SNEGSKA (reference sequence). The DNA of the CDR3 is TGCAGTGCTAGAAAGGAGGGCTCCTACGAGCAGTACTTC. Translation: CSARKEGSYEQYF.

This clonotype has more than one count but fewer than ten. The rearrangement joins TRBV18 to TRBJ2-2; 11 bases agree with TRBD2. From germline, CDR1 is KGHSH and CDR2 LQKENI. This CDR3 has 18 residues. V was clipped by 3 bases and J by 1 base; unmatched bases: 7. CDR3 bases: TGTGCCAGCTCACCCCAACTAGCGGGAGTGTTGAACACCGGGGAGCTGTTTTTT. Encoded protein: CASSPQLAGVLNTGELFF.

In this sample, this clonotype turned up a few times. The chain combines TRBV4-1 with TRBJ2-5; 7 bases fit TRBD2. V was clipped by 1 base and J by 0 bases; unmatched bases: 5. Per the germline V gene, CDR1 is MGHRA and CDR2 is YSYEKL. This CDR3 contains 16 residues. CDR3 in DNA: TGCGCCAGCAGCCAAGGGGAGGGCAGGTACCAAGAGACCCAGTACTTC. As protein: CASSQGEGRYQETQYF.

This chain joins TRBV7-6 and TRBJ2-3; a possible D gene is TRBD2 (6 bases). CDR1 is SGHVS, CDR2 FNYEAQ, per germline. The CDR3 totals 13 residues. The V end lost 6 bases, the J end lost 4 bases, and 11 bases lay between the germline ends. The CDR3 is CASSDTSPDTQYF. The CDR3 DNA follows: TGTGCCAGCAGTGACACTAGCCCAGATACGCAGTATTTT. The whole variable domain, remainder taken from reference TRBV7-6 and TRBJ2-3, is GAGVSQSPRYKVTKRGQDVALRCDPISGHVSLYWYRQALGQGPEFLTYFNYEAQQDKSGLPNDRFSAERPEGSISTLTIQRTEQRDSAMYRCASSDTSPDTQYFGPGTRLTVL.

The chain uses TRBV10-3 and TRBJ2-2, with D maybe TRBD1 (5 bases). The CDR3 covers 17 residues. Trimming cost V 3 bases and J 1 base, with 15 bases left between them. In germline, CDR1 is ENHRY, CDR2 SYGVKD. This CDR3 reads CAISDVARGLNTGELFF. CDR3 coding DNA: TGTGCCATCAGTGATGTAGCTAGGGGATTGAACACCGGGGAGCTGTTTTTT.

There are a few counts of this clonotype. The chain recombines TRBV20-1 with TRBJ2-3, with 7 nucleotides matching TRBD2. V shed 0 bases, J shed 0 bases, and the junction held 0 bases outside the gene matches. CDR1 DFQATT and CDR2 SNEGSKA come from the germline V gene (reference sequence). CDR3 length equals 14 residues. The DNA of the CDR3 is TGCAGTGCTAGAGATAGCGGGAGCACAGATACGCAGTATTTT. Its translation: CSARDSGSTDTQYF.

The rearrangement joins TRBV20-1 to TRBJ2-5; 7 bases are a match to TRBD1. Germline-derived CDR1 and CDR2 are DFQATT and SNEGSKA (reference sequence). The CDR3 is made up of 17 amino acids. V shed 2 bases and J 2 bases; nucleotides not matched to a gene: 14. The CDR3 nucleotides read TGCAGTGCTAGATCAAAGACAGGGAAGGGGTCACAAGAGACCCAGTACTTC. This translates into CSARSKTGKGSQETQYF.

This clonotype was detected many times. The V and J genes are TRBV10-3 and TRBJ1-6, with D unresolved. The CDR3 runs to 15 residues. V was shortened by 2 bases and J by 9 bases, with 14 bases between the two germline ends. Germline-derived CDR1 and CDR2 are ENHRY and SYGVKD. The DNA of the CDR3 is TGTGCCATCAGTGAGGGTTCCCGAAGACTTTCACCCCTCCACTTT. The encoded protein is CAISEGSRRLSPLHF.

Remarks on this clonotype: A read error may account for a junction end that differs from germline. The chain is built from TRBV7-9 and TRBJ2-5, with no clear D. The V gene's germline CDR1 is SEHNR and CDR2 FQNEAQ (reference sequence). CDR3 size: 15 residues. The DNA for the CDR3 is TGTGCCAGCAGCTTAGTACTCGGGCGTTTCGAGATCCAGTACTTC. As protein: CASSLVLGRFEIQYF.

The chain combines TRBV19 with TRBJ1-1; weak D call: TRBD1 (6 bases). The germline V and J ends were trimmed by 4 bases and 11 bases, with 23 bases remaining between them. In germline, CDR1 is LNHDA, CDR2 SQIVND (reference sequence). The CDR3 spans 15 residues. DNA of the CDR3: TGTGCCAGTAGTAATATTGGGCTCGGAGCCCAGGGGGCTTTCTTT. The encoded protein is CASSNIGLGAQGAFF.

This clonotype was seen many times. This chain joins TRBV11-2 and TRBJ2-7, with D unresolved. The germline V gene has CDR1 SGHAT and CDR2 FQNNGV. The CDR3 is made up of 13 amino acids. Trimming took off 1 base at V and 2 bases at J, with 6 bases between the two ends. CDR3 protein: CASSLGRPYEQYF. CDR3 nucleotides: TGTGCCAGCAGCTTAGGCAGGCCCTACGAGCAGTACTTC.